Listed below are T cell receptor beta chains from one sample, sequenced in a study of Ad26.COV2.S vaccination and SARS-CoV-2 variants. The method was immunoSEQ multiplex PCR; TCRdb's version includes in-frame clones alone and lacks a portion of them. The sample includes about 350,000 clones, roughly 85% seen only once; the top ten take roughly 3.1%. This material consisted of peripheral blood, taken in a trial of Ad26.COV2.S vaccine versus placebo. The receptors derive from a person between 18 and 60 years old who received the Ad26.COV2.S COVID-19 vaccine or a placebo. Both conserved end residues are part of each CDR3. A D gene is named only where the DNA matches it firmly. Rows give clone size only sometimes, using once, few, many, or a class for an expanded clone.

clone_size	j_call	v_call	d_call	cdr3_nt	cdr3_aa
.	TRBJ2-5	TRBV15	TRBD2	TGTGCCACCAGCACCGCCCCGGGACTAGCGGGTTACCAAGAGACCCAGTACTTC	CATSTAPGLAGYQETQYF
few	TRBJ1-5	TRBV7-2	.	TGTGCCAGCAGCTTACTATCCGGGATTGGCAATCAGCCCCAGCATTTT	CASSLLSGIGNQPQHF
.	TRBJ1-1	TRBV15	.	TGTGCCACCAGTTGGGGGGAAAACACTGAAGCTTTCTTT	CATSWGENTEAFF
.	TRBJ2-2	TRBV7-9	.	TGTGCCAGCAGCACCAGAAGCCTTAACACCGGGGAGCTGTTTTTT	CASSTRSLNTGELFF
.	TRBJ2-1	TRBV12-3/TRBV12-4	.	TGTGCCAGCAGTTTCCTCGGGAAGCAGTTCTTC	CASSFLGKQFF
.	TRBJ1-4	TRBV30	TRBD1	TGTGCCTGGAGTCCCCCTGGACAGGGGGATGAAAAACTGTTTTTT	CAWSPPGQGDEKLFF
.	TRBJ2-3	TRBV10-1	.	TGCGCCAGCAGTGAGTCCGGGCCTTCCCGAGGGTATTTT	CASSESGPSRGYF
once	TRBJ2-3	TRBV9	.	TGTGCCAGCAGCGTAGGACCGAACACAGATACGCAGTATTTT	CASSVGPNTDTQYF
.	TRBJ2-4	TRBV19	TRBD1	TGTGCCAGTAGTACCCGGGACAGGGGAGCCAAAAACATTCAGTACTTC	CASSTRDRGAKNIQYF
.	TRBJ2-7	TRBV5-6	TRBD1	TGTGCCAGCAGCCCCGGGACAGGGGGGAGGTACGAGCAGTACTTC	CASSPGTGGRYEQYF
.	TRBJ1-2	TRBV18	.	TGTGCCAGCTCACCAGTTCCGGGTAGCGGCTACACCTTC	CASSPVPGSGYTF
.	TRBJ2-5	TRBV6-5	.	TGTGCCAGCAGGGTGCCGGGGGAAGAGACCCAGTACTTC	CASRVPGEETQYF
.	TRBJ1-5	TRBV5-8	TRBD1	TGTGCCAGCAGCCGGACAGGGCTAGATCAGCCCCAGCATTTT	CASSRTGLDQPQHF
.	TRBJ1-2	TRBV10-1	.	TGCGCCAGCAAGTCGTACCGAGACTATGGCTACACCTTC	CASKSYRDYGYTF
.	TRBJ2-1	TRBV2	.	TGTGCCAGCAGTGACCGGCCCGGCAATGAGCAGTTCTTC	CASSDRPGNEQFF